This T cell receptor beta chain was sequenced for a study of T cell repertoires in cytomegalovirus infection. For the study at large: Matching HLA type and CMV infection were both indicated by public TCR beta signatures.

Study results and caveats: Identification of carriers of CMV plus the relevant HLA was achieved through cumulative public TCR beta family frequency.

TCRdb analysed the reads with MiXCR anew, one entry per CDR3 protein. Among around 740,000 distinct CDR3 sequences listed, 35% to 40% were seen once. Trimming took 4 bases from V and 2 from J; bases not matched to a gene: 7. The CDR3 is made up of 15 amino acids. Germline V gene sequence: CDR1 SGHRS, CDR2 YFSETQ. With regard to this clonotype: The antigen is not known.

The material sequenced was PBMCs. J is TRBJ2-7 and V is TRBV5-1; 9 nucleotides agree with TRBD1. The sequence derives from a human donor in good health (CMV status not recorded). Some clones in this sample may be carry-over from other donors' samples. In DNA form, the CDR3 reads TGCGCCAGCAGCACCCGGACAGGGGCGCCCTACGAGCAGTACTTC. Residues: CASSTRTGAPYEQYF.